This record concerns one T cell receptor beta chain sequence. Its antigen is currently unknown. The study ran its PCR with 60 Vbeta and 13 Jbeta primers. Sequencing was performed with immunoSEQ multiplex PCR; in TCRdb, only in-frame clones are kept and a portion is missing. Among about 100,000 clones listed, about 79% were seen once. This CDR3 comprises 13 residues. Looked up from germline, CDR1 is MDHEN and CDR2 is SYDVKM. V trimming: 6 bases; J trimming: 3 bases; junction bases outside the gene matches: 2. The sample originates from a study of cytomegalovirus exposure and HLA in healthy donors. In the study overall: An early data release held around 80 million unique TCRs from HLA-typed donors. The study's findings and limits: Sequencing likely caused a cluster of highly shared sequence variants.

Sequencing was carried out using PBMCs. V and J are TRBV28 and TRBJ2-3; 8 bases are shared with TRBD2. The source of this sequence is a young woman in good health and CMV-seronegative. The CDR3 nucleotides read TGTGCCAGCAGCAGCGGGAGAACAGATACGCAGTATTTT. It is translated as CASSSGRTDTQYF. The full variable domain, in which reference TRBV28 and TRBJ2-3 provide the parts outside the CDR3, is DVKVTQSSRYLVKRTGEKVFLECVQDMDHENMFWYRQDPGLGLRLIYFSYDVKMKEKGDIPEGYSVSREKKERFSLILESASTNQTSMYLCASSSGRTDTQYFGPGTRLTVL.